This TCR beta chain was recovered during a study of identical twins. V was pared by 8 bases and J by 7 bases, with 7 bases of the junction left unmatched. The CDR3 runs to 13 residues. Germline V gene sequence: CDR1 LNHDA, CDR2 SQIVND (reference sequence). This clonotype was recorded a few times. Each CDR3 protein is one row after TCRdb ran MiXCR on the 5' RACE reads. The sample includes about 810,000 distinct CDR3 sequences, approximately 13% seen only once; the top ten take around 1.6%. A further study also used this sample, focusing on yellow fever vaccine responses in identical twins.

The specimen sequenced was PBMCs. The V and J genes are TRBV19 and TRBJ1-4, with TRBD1 identical over 7 bases. This TCR was sampled from a woman between 18 and 29 years old in good health. CDR3 sequence: CASGDRSREKLFF. The CDR3, as DNA: TGTGCCAGTGGGGACAGAAGTCGTGAAAAACTGTTTTTT.